Below are 30 T cell receptor beta chains sequenced from a single sample in a study of T cells in Graves' hyperthyroidism and ophthalmopathy. Amplification of TCR beta CDR3 regions used RNA as the template. In the first-round RT-PCR of the TCR CDR3, the HTBI primer set was used. TCRdb itself ran the multiplex PCR reads through MiXCR, one entry per CDR3 protein. The sample has about half a million distinct CDR3 sequences; around 24% are singletons. Material: blood. Source of these receptors: a woman aged 25 to 45 with Graves' ophthalmopathy.

V and J are TRBV28 and TRBJ2-7; no reliable D call. Trimming pared 4 bases from V and 2 bases from J, leaving 12 bases between. In germline, CDR1 is MDHEN, CDR2 SYDVKM. The CDR3 contains 14 residues. The CDR3 spells CASSSFGFPYEQYF. CDR3 bases: TGTGCCAGCAGTTCTTTTGGGTTTCCCTACGAGCAGTACTTC.

This clonotype occurred many times. V is TRBV19 and J is TRBJ2-7, with D possibly being TRBD2 (5 bases). The CDR3 is made up of 16 amino acids. CDR1 and CDR2 (germline): LNHDA, SQIVND (reference sequence). Trimming left V 5 bases short and J 0 bases short, with 17 bases between. The CDR3 DNA sequence: TGTGCCAGTAGTCCTTTCGAGGGAGCTGCCTCCTACGAGCAGTACTTC. This translates into CASSPFEGAASYEQYF.

Remarks on this clonotype: The junction departs from germline at one end; a sequencing error may be responsible. The chain's CDR3 is CASNQEGQGVESLSGANVLTF. The CDR3 DNA follows: TGCGCCAGCAACCAAGAGGGGCAGGGGGTTGAGTCCCTCTCTGGGGCCAACGTCCTGACTTTC. The chain uses TRBV4-3 and TRBJ2-6; the match to TRBD1 covers 7 bases. In germline, CDR1 is LGHNA, CDR2 YSLEER. This CDR3 comprises 21 residues.

This clonotype was counted many times. This sequence joins TRBV30 and TRBJ1-5, with D possibly being TRBD1 (5 bases). The CDR3 length is 13 residues. CDR1 GTSNPN and CDR2 SVGIG come from the germline V gene (reference sequence). With 5 bases removed from V and 2 bases from J, the gap between germline ends came to 10 bases. CDR3 amino acids: CAWAGRGNQPQHF. DNA of the CDR3: TGTGCCTGGGCCGGCAGGGGCAATCAGCCCCAGCATTTT.

In this sample, this clonotype turned up a few times. The chain's CDR3 is CASTSRGGLKQYF. CDR3 DNA sequence: TGTGCCAGCACCTCCCGGGGGGGGCTCAAGCAGTACTTC. The J gene is TRBJ2-7, the V gene TRBV12-3 or TRBV12-4; the match to TRBD2 covers 8 bases. This CDR3 has 13 amino acids. J gave up 8 bases and V 7 bases, and 10 bases lay outside the gene matches.

This clonotype was seen repeatedly, ten times or more. V gene TRBV6-2 or TRBV6-3 combines with J gene TRBJ1-2; D gene ambiguous. Per the germline V gene, CDR1 is MNHEY and CDR2 is SVGEGT. The length of the CDR3 is 15 residues. V was pared by 2 bases and J by 8 bases, with 18 bases between. The CDR3 loop reads CASSYDDTVAMGYTF. In nucleotides, the CDR3 is TGTGCCAGCAGTTACGATGACACGGTTGCTATGGGCTACACCTTC.

This clonotype has a handful of counts. The rearrangement joins TRBV2 to TRBJ1-1; the D gene is possibly TRBD1 (6 bases). This CDR3 has 17 amino acids. CDR1 is SNHLY, CDR2 FYNNEI, per germline. Trimming took off 4 bases at V and 0 bases at J, with 18 bases between the two ends. The CDR3 nucleotides read TGTGCCAGCAGTGGGGATGAAACAGGGCTAGTGAACACTGAAGCTTTCTTT. This translates into CASSGDETGLVNTEAFF.

This clonotype was observed many times. The chain is built from TRBV30 and TRBJ2-7; 8 bases map to TRBD2. The germline gives CDR1 GTSNPN, CDR2 SVGIG (reference sequence). This CDR3 has 14 residues. The junction had 2 bases not matched to a gene; V was cut back by 1 base and J by 0 bases. The CDR3 is CAWSGGGSSYEQYF. In DNA, the CDR3 is TGTGCCTGGAGTGGCGGGGGGTCCTCCTACGAGCAGTACTTC.

J is TRBJ1-2 and V is TRBV15; D perhaps matches TRBD1 (6 bases). CDR1 and CDR2 (germline): LNHNV, YYDKDF (reference sequence). The CDR3 spans 14 residues. V dropped 0 bases and J dropped 8 bases, with 13 bases sitting between them. The CDR3 region has the DNA TGTGCCACCAGCAGAGATTACAGGGTGAAAGGCTACACCTTC. It encodes CATSRDYRVKGYTF.

This clonotype was recorded many times. V gene TRBV11-1 combines with J gene TRBJ1-1; D is unresolved. This CDR3 is built from 12 residues. The germline CDR1 and CDR2 sequences are SGHAT and FQDESV (reference sequence). V lost 2 bases and J lost 5, with 6 bases in between. CDR3 DNA: TGTGCCAGCAGCTTACGCTGGACTGAAGCTTTCTTT. This encodes CASSLRWTEAFF.

On this clonotype: A much larger clone sits a single nucleotide away, making a read error possible. Without the conserved terminal phenylalanine or tryptophan, this CDR3 likely stems from a read error. This chain uses TRBV7-9 with TRBJ1-1, with a tentative D call TRBD1 (6 bases). Germline values: CDR1 SEHNR, CDR2 FQNEAQ (reference sequence). CDR3 length: 15 amino acids. Trimming took off 3 bases at V and 11 bases at J, with 22 bases between the two ends. The CDR3 here is CASSFYGTKDQVAFV. DNA for the CDR3: TGTGCCAGCAGCTTCTACGGGACAAAGGATCAGGTGGCTTTCGTT.

The chain combines TRBV24-1 with TRBJ2-2; D unclear. Germline V gives CDR1 KGHDR, CDR2 SFDVKD. The CDR3 has 12 residues. V lost 6 bases to trimming and J lost 1 base, with 2 bases between them. The CDR3 region has the DNA TGTGCCACCAGTCTGAACACCGGGGAGCTGTTTTTT. Protein sequence: CATSLNTGELFF.

The DNA of the CDR3 is TGTGCCAGCAGCTTAGTGGGACTAGCGGGGGTCCCCTACGAGCAGTACTTC. It translates to CASSLVGLAGVPYEQYF. The chain recombines TRBV13 with TRBJ2-7; 14 nucleotides match TRBD2. V shed 1 base and J 2 bases; nucleotides not matched to a gene: 4. This CDR3 is built from 17 residues. CDR1 and CDR2 (germline): PRHDT, FYEKMQ (reference sequence).

In this sample, this clonotype turned up a few times. The chain uses TRBV6-5 and TRBJ1-1; 9 bases map to TRBD1. The CDR3 is 15 amino acids. Trimming cost V 2 bases and J 0 bases; bases outside gene matches: 1. Germline V lookup: CDR1 MNHEY, CDR2 SVGAGI. Here the CDR3 DNA reads TGTGCCAGCAGTTACGGACAGGGGATGAACACTGAAGCTTTCTTT. It encodes CASSYGQGMNTEAFF.

This clonotype was counted only a few times. This rearrangement joins TRBV12-3 or TRBV12-4 to TRBJ2-7; D remains unclear. Trimming cost V 3 bases and J 0 bases, with 6 bases left between them. This CDR3 region has 13 residues. This chain's CDR3 is CASSFMSSYEQYF. In DNA, the CDR3 is TGTGCCAGCAGTTTTATGAGCTCCTACGAGCAGTACTTC.

This clonotype was found many times. This chain connects TRBV12-3 or TRBV12-4 to TRBJ1-1; D unclear. V lost 8 bases, J lost 4 bases, and 23 bases lay in between. This CDR3 is built from 16 residues. CDR3 sequence (DNA): TGTGCCAGCGACCGTAACGTGGGTGGGTACGCCACTGAAGCTTTCTTT. Its translation: CASDRNVGGYATEAFF.

This clonotype appeared a few times. The chain recombines TRBV6-1 with TRBJ2-5; TRBD2 matches 7 bases. V was clipped by 6 bases and J by 5 bases; unmatched bases: 12. Germline V gene lookup returns CDR1 MNHNS and CDR2 SASEGT. The CDR3 is made up of 15 amino acids. Here the CDR3 reads CASRTFAGVVETQYF. The CDR3 nucleotides read TGTGCCAGCAGAACCTTTGCGGGGGTTGTTGAGACCCAGTACTTC.

This clonotype was counted ten times or more. The chain links TRBV20-1 to TRBJ2-3, with 7 bases aligning to TRBD1. Trimming at V came to 6 bases and at J to 4 bases, leaving 10 bases not matched to a gene. CDR1 DFQATT and CDR2 SNEGSKA come from the germline V gene (reference sequence). The CDR3 has 14 residues. This CDR3 reads CSAPKGTVADTQYF. The CDR3 DNA is TGCAGTGCCCCAAAGGGGACAGTAGCAGATACGCAGTATTTT.

This sequence joins TRBV18 and TRBJ2-5; D uncertain. Trimming removed 3 bases from V and 5 bases from J, with 13 bases in between. Per germline, CDR1 KGHSH and CDR2 LQKENI. The CDR3 loop spans 14 amino acids. CDR3 sequence: CASSPSVRGETQYF. CDR3 nucleotide sequence: TGTGCCAGCTCACCGTCCGTGCGTGGCGAGACCCAGTACTTC.

This clonotype was counted only a few times. This chain links TRBV6-1 with TRBJ1-1; a weak D match, TRBD1 (6 bases). The length of the CDR3 is 16 residues. V was clipped by 8 bases and J by 0 bases, with 19 bases between them. CDR1 and CDR2 from the germline V gene are MNHNS and SASEGT. In nucleotides, the CDR3 is TGTGCCAGCGCCAAGGCGGGGGGCCTATTGAACACTGAAGCTTTCTTT. This gives the protein CASAKAGGLLNTEAFF.

This clonotype was seen ten or more times. The chain carries TRBV7-2 and TRBJ2-5, with unresolved D. This CDR3 region has 12 residues. V was trimmed by 2 bases and J by 4 bases, leaving 5 bases between them. CDR1 is SGHTA and CDR2 is FQGNSA in the germline V gene. CDR3: CASSLYTETQYF. DNA of the CDR3: TGTGCCAGCAGCTTATACACAGAGACCCAGTACTTC. The variable domain in full, completed from reference TRBV7-2 and TRBJ2-5, reads GAGVSQSPSNKVTEKGKDVELRCDPISGHTALYWYRQSLGQGLEFLIYFQGNSAPDKSGLPSDRFSAERTGGSVSTLTIQRTQQEDSAVYLCASSLYTETQYFGPGTRLLVL.

The chain joins TRBV28 to TRBJ1-5; D possibly corresponds to TRBD1 (6 bases). This CDR3 region has 14 residues. V lost 5 bases to trimming and J lost 6 bases, with 14 bases between them. Germline CDR1 MDHEN, CDR2 SYDVKM. The CDR3 coding sequence is TGTGCCAGCAGTCCAAGACAGGAGGCTCAGCCCCAGCATTTT. As protein: CASSPRQEAQPQHF.

This clonotype showed up many times. CDR3 bases: TGCAGCGTTGTTGCGGGGGGCTACGAGCAGTACTTC. Translating gives CSVVAGGYEQYF. The chain joins TRBV29-1 to TRBJ2-7, with TRBD2 identical over 8 bases. The CDR3 sequence is 12 residues long. The V and J ends lost 4 bases and 3 bases, in that order; junction bases with no gene match: 2. CDR1 is SQVTM, CDR2 ANQGSEA, per germline.

The genes are TRBV20-1 and TRBJ2-2, with 10 bases identical to TRBD2. CDR3 length equals 14 residues. Per germline, CDR1 DFQATT and CDR2 SNEGSKA (reference sequence). V lost 5 bases to trimming and J lost 3 bases; unmatched junction nucleotides: 3. In nucleotides, the CDR3 is TGCAGTGCTTGGACTAGCGGCTACACCGGGGAGCTGTTTTTT. Amino acids: CSAWTSGYTGELFF.

This clonotype appeared a few times. A much larger clone lies a single base off, so this may be a read error. The CDR3 DNA sequence: TGTGCCATCAGTGAAAACCGGGACAGGGACTCCTACGAGCAGTACTTC. This sequence encodes CAISENRDRDSYEQYF. V is TRBV10-3 and J is TRBJ2-7; 9 positions match TRBD1. J was trimmed by 0 bases and V by 3 bases; bases with no gene match: 6. The germline CDR1 and CDR2 sequences are ENHRY and SYGVKD. The CDR3 totals 16 residues.

This clonotype was detected ten times or more. This chain's CDR3 is CASSFQDEQYF. The CDR3 DNA sequence: TGTGCCAGCAGTTTTCAGGACGAGCAGTACTTC. The genes are TRBV12-3 or TRBV12-4 and TRBJ2-7; D ambiguous. V lost 3 bases, J lost 5 bases, and 5 bases lay in between. The CDR3 runs 11 residues.

The sample holds a few counts of this clonotype. V and J are TRBV19 and TRBJ2-2; D not resolved. Germline V lookup: CDR1 LNHDA, CDR2 SQIVND (reference sequence). There are 15 residues in the CDR3. Trimming pared 5 bases from V and 2 bases from J, leaving 12 bases between. The CDR3 here is CASSWAETNTGELFF. The CDR3 DNA sequence: TGTGCCAGTAGTTGGGCGGAGACTAACACCGGGGAGCTGTTTTTT.

The chain joins TRBV6-1 to TRBJ2-7; 14 bases map to TRBD2. The junction had 4 bases not matched to a gene; V was cut back by 6 bases and J by 6 bases. The CDR3 covers 14 residues. Germline CDR1 MNHNS, CDR2 SASEGT. The CDR3 here is CASRPGTSGGEQYF. The CDR3 nucleotides are TGTGCCAGCAGACCCGGGACTAGCGGGGGCGAGCAGTACTTC.

This chain joins TRBV5-4 and TRBJ1-2; D may be TRBD1 (6 bases). V lost 0 bases and J 4 bases, leaving 13 bases between the germline ends. Germline CDR1 reads SGHNT; CDR2 reads YYREEE (reference sequence). The CDR3 has 15 residues. The CDR3 here is CASSLDGGLAYGYTF. Written as DNA, the CDR3 is TGTGCCAGCAGCTTGGACGGGGGGCTTGCCTATGGCTACACCTTC.

This clonotype has ten or more counts. The gene calls are TRBV7-9 and TRBJ1-1, with D hard to call. The V gene lost 5 bases and the J gene lost 1 base, with 14 bases spanning the gap. The CDR3 is 15 residues long. From germline, CDR1 is SEHNR and CDR2 FQNEAQ (reference sequence). The CDR3 protein is CASSRSSGTNTEAFF. Here the CDR3 DNA reads TGTGCCAGCAGCAGATCTTCAGGTACGAACACTGAAGCTTTCTTT. The full variable domain, with the rest looked up from reference TRBV7-9 and TRBJ1-1, is DTGVSQNPRHKITKRGQNVTFRCDPISEHNRLYWYRQTLGQGPEFLTYFQNEAQLEKSRLLSDRFSAERPKGSFSTLEIQRTEQGDSAMYLCASSRSSGTNTEAFFGQGTRLTVV.